The 19 T cell receptor beta chains given below trace back to one sample, sequenced in a study of shared clonotypes between healthy human individuals (TCRdb year 2020). The library was produced with the immunoSEQ multiplex PCR assay. TCRdb provides this immuneACCESS table in a form limited to in-frame rearrangements. Some clones are lacking; in checked studies, under half of them reflect an unresolved V gene, and why the rest are absent is not known. Present in this sample are some 790,000 clones, over 55% of which were seen just once. Less than 2% of the sample belongs to the ten largest clones. Source material: memory CD4+ T cells sorted from blood. This specimen's cell subset or site label, per the study, means: CD45RA-negative fraction. These receptors were taken from a woman in her twenties or thirties in good health.

The rearrangement joins TRBV6-1 to TRBJ2-6; D may be TRBD2 (5 bases). The CDR3 is 15 residues long. V was cut by 7 bases and J by 4 bases, with 14 bases left in between. Germline CDR1 MNHNS, CDR2 SASEGT. CDR3 region: CASTQFGGGANVLTF. CDR3 nucleotide sequence: TGTGCCAGCACCCAATTTGGCGGGGGGGCCAACGTCCTGACTTTC.

On this clone itself: A read error likely explains this, since a far larger clone differs by one base. Other DNA sequences of this sample code for an identical CDR3. The V gene is TRBV19, the J gene TRBJ2-6, with D tentatively TRBD1 (5 bases). The CDR3 runs 15 residues. Germline V gene sequence: CDR1 LNHDA, CDR2 SQIVND (reference sequence). The CDR3 loop reads CASSNTRAGANVLTF. Written as DNA, the CDR3 is TGTGCCAGTAGTAACACAAGGGCTGGGGCCAACGTCTTGACTTTC.

J is TRBJ2-5 and V is TRBV5-4; 7 bases agree with TRBD2. The germline V gene has CDR1 SGHNT and CDR2 YYREEE (reference sequence). The CDR3 is 13 residues long. Unmatched junction bases numbered 4, after V lost 6 bases and J lost 2 bases. For the CDR3, the DNA is TGTGCCAGCAACCTAGCGGAACAAGAGACCCAGTACTTC. This translates into CASNLAEQETQYF.

This clone was counted once. The rearrangement joins TRBV18 to TRBJ2-7, with TRBD2 as a possible D gene (5 bases). The CDR3 covers 13 residues. The germline V gene encodes CDR1 KGHSH and CDR2 LQKENI. V lost 1 base and J lost 6, with 10 bases in between. CDR3 in DNA: TGTGCCAGCTCACCACGGCACGGACTCGAGCAGTACTTC. It encodes CASSPRHGLEQYF.

This clone was counted a single time. The chain uses TRBV18 and TRBJ2-4; 15 positions agree with TRBD2. With 0 bases clipped from V and 0 bases from J, the junction kept 3 bases outside the gene matches. The CDR3 is 19 amino acids. Germline loops: CDR1 KGHSH, CDR2 LQKENI. The CDR3, as DNA: TGTGCCAGCTCACCACCCGGACTAGCGGGAGGGCTAGCCAAAAACATTCAGTACTTC. Translating gives CASSPPGLAGGLAKNIQYF.

Many counts were recorded for this clone. The V and J genes are TRBV6-1 and TRBJ2-3; a weak D match, TRBD1 (6 bases). The germline V gene encodes CDR1 MNHNS and CDR2 SASEGT. The CDR3 has 14 amino acids. Trimming pared 7 bases from V and 0 bases from J, leaving 11 bases between. The CDR3: CASKRQESTDTQYF. Written as DNA, the CDR3 is TGTGCCAGCAAGAGACAGGAAAGCACAGATACGCAGTATTTT.

In the case of this clone: Other DNA sequences from this sample encode an identical CDR3 as well. CDR3 sequence: CASSLRGYGYTF. CDR3 DNA sequence: TGTGCCAGCAGTTTGAGGGGCTATGGCTACACCTTC. The chain employs TRBV28 and TRBJ1-2; D may be TRBD1 (5 bases). The CDR3 has 12 residues. CDR1 and CDR2 (germline): MDHEN, SYDVKM. V was trimmed by 3 bases and J by 4 bases, leaving 6 bases between them.

This chain connects TRBV5-5 to TRBJ1-2; D is ambiguous. V was clipped by 0 bases and J by 4 bases, with 10 bases between them. Germline V CDR1 and CDR2: SGHKS, YYEKEE (reference sequence). This CDR3 contains 14 residues. CDR3 nucleotides: TGTGCCAGCAGCTTGGACCCTGGCCTCTATGGCTACACCTTC. Its translation is CASSLDPGLYGYTF. The whole variable domain, filled in from reference TRBV5-5 and TRBJ1-2, reads DAGVTQSPTHLIKTRGQQVTLRCSPISGHKSVSWYQQVLGQGPQFIFQYYEKEERGRGNFPDRFSARQFPNYSSELNVNALLLGDSALYLCASSLDPGLYGYTFGSGTRLTVV.

The genes are TRBV14 and TRBJ2-7; 7 bases map to TRBD1. CDR1 is SGHDN and CDR2 is FVKESK in the germline V gene. The CDR3 has 15 residues. J was trimmed by 4 bases and V by 4 bases; bases with no gene match: 10. The CDR3 reads CASSRQGRAGYEQYF. CDR3 DNA: TGTGCCAGCAGCCGACAGGGTCGGGCTGGATACGAGCAGTACTTC.

V usage is TRBV6-5 and J usage is TRBJ2-7; TRBD1 aligns across 10 bases. V dropped 5 bases and J dropped 3; count of bases not matched to a gene: 7. This CDR3 is 15 amino acids long. Germline V gene data show CDR1 as MNHEY and CDR2 as SVGAGI. CDR3 sequence reads: CASSRAGQGSYEQYF. CDR3 DNA: TGTGCCAGCAGTCGAGCGGGACAGGGGAGCTACGAGCAGTACTTC.

V is TRBV20-1 and J is TRBJ1-2; D gene uncertain. CDR3 length equals 11 residues. CDR1 is DFQATT, CDR2 SNEGSKA, per germline (reference sequence). V dropped 7 bases and J dropped 10 bases, with 16 bases sitting between them. The CDR3: CSVKTRTDYTF. CDR3 coding DNA: TGCAGTGTTAAGACCCGGACGGACTACACCTTC.

Many counts were recorded for this clone. V usage is TRBV2 and J usage is TRBJ1-1; the D is unclear. Per the germline V gene, CDR1 is SNHLY and CDR2 is FYNNEI. Between the trimmed V and J ends, which lost 3 bases and 1 base, there was a span of 6 bases. This CDR3 is built from 13 residues. CDR3 sequence: CASSDVENTEAFF. DNA of the CDR3: TGTGCCAGCAGTGACGTGGAGAACACTGAAGCTTTCTTT.

This sequence joins TRBV27 and TRBJ2-1, with D possibly called TRBD1 or TRBD2 (5 bases each). CDR1 and CDR2 (germline): MNHEY, SMNVEV (reference sequence). The CDR3 extends over 14 amino acids. V lost 6 bases, J lost 3 bases, and 12 bases lay in between. The CDR3 DNA reads TGTGCCAGCAGCCCAGGGAGCGTCTACAATGAGCAGTTCTTC. Residues: CASSPGSVYNEQFF.

The rearrangement links TRBV20-1 to TRBJ1-1; D unresolved. Trimming took off 4 bases at V and 10 bases at J, with 10 bases between the two ends. The CDR3 consists of 10 residues. Germline CDR1 reads DFQATT; CDR2 reads SNEGSKA (reference sequence). CDR3 coding DNA: TGCAGTGCTATCGATTTCGGAGCTTTCTTT. As protein: CSAIDFGAFF.

This sequence joins TRBV11-2 and TRBJ2-2; D remains ambiguous. Germline V lookup: CDR1 SGHAT, CDR2 FQNNGV. CDR3 length: 14 amino acids. Trimming removed 7 bases at V and 5 bases at J, with 14 bases between. The CDR3 sequence is CASNTGRSTGELFF. The CDR3 coding sequence is TGTGCCAGCAACACGGGCAGATCTACCGGGGAGCTGTTTTTT.

This sequence joins TRBV11-2 and TRBJ2-5; D might be TRBD2 (5 bases). Germline values: CDR1 SGHAT, CDR2 FQNNGV. This CDR3 region has 14 residues. Deletions cut 1 base from V and 1 base from J, with 7 bases between. The CDR3 DNA is TGTGCCAGCAGCTTAGTAGCGTCCCAAGAGACCCAGTACTTC. This encodes CASSLVASQETQYF.

The chain uses TRBV6-1 and TRBJ2-1; the match to TRBD2 covers 8 bases. The CDR3 spans 15 residues. CDR1 and CDR2 (germline): MNHNS, SASEGT. Trimming at V came to 5 bases and at J to 9 bases, leaving 12 bases not matched to a gene. The CDR3 sequence: CASSRTGLVNGEQFF. The CDR3 nucleotides are TGTGCCAGCAGTAGAACGGGACTAGTTAATGGTGAGCAGTTCTTC.

The chain combines TRBV30 with TRBJ2-1, with TRBD2 as a possible D gene (5 bases). Germline values: CDR1 GTSNPN, CDR2 SVGIG (reference sequence). CDR3 size: 14 residues. The ends were cut back, 4 bases at V and 2 bases at J, with 12 bases in the middle. This chain's CDR3 is CAWTLGNPYNEQFF. DNA of the CDR3: TGTGCCTGGACGCTCGGGAACCCCTACAATGAGCAGTTCTTC.

This chain joins TRBV6-5 and TRBJ2-5; D assignment may be TRBD1 or TRBD2 (5 bases each). The CDR3 contains 15 residues. Trimming took 4 bases from V and 0 from J, leaving 12 bases between them. Germline V gives CDR1 MNHEY, CDR2 SVGAGI. This CDR3 is CASSWGMEDQETQYF. CDR3 coding DNA: TGTGCCAGCAGTTGGGGGATGGAGGACCAAGAGACCCAGTACTTC.